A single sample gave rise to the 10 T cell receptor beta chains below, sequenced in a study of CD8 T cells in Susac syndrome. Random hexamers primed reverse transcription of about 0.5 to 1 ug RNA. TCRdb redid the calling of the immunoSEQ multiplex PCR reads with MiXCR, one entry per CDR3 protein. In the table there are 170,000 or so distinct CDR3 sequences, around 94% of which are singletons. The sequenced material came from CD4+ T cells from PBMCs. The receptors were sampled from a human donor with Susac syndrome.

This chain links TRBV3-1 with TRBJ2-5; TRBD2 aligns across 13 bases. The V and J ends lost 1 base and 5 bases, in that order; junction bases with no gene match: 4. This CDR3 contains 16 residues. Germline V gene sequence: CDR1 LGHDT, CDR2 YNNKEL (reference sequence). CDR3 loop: CASSQGSGLAGETQYF. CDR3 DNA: TGTGCCAGCAGCCAAGGATCGGGACTAGCGGGGGAGACCCAGTACTTC.

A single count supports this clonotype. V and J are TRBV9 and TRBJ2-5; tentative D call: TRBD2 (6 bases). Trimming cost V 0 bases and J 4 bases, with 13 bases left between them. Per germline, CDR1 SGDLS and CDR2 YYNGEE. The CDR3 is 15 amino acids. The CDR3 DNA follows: TGTGCCAGCAGCGTAGAAACTAGCAAGAGAGAGACCCAGTACTTC. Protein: CASSVETSKRETQYF.

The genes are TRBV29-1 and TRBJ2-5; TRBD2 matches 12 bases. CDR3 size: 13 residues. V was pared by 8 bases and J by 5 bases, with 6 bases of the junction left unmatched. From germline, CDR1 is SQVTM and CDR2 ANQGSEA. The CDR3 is CSSSGGGQETQYF. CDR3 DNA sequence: TGCAGCTCTAGCGGGGGGGGCCAGGAGACCCAGTACTTC.

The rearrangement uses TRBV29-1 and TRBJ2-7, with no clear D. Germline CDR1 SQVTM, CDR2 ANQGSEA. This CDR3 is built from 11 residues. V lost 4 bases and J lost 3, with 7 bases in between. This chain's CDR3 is CSVGQFYEQYF. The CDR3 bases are TGCAGCGTTGGGCAGTTCTACGAGCAGTACTTC.

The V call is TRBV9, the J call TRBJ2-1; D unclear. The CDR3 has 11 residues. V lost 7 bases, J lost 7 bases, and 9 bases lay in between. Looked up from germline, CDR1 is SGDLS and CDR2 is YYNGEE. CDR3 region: CASSRENEQFF. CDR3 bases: TGTGCCAGCTCCCGAGAGAATGAGCAGTTCTTC. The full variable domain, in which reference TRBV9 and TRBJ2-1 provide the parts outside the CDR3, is DSGVTQTPKHLITATGQRVTLRCSPRSGDLSVYWYQQSLDQGLQFLIQYYNGEERAKGNILERFSAQQFPDLHSELNLSSLELGDSALYFCASSRENEQFFGPGTRLTVL.

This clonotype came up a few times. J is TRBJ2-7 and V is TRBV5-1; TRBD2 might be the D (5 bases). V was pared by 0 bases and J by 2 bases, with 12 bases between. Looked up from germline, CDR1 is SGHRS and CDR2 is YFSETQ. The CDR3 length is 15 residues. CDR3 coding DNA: TGCGCCAGCAGCTTGGCCGGCGGGCCCGCCTACGAGCAGTACTTC. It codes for CASSLAGGPAYEQYF.

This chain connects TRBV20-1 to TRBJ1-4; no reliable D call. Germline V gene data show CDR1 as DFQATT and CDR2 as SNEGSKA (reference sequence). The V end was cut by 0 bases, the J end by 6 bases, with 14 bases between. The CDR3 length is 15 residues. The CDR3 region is CSARDPARVDEKLFF. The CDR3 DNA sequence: TGCAGTGCTAGAGATCCTGCAAGGGTCGATGAAAAACTGTTTTTT.

CDR3 in DNA: TGTGCCAGCTCGGAACAGGGTCGGAGCTCACCCCTCCACTTT. Translated, it gives CASSEQGRSSPLHF. This chain joins TRBV4-2 and TRBJ1-6, with TRBD1 as a possible D gene (6 bases). The CDR3 is 14 residues long. Germline V gives CDR1 LGHNA, CDR2 YNFKEQ. The V gene lost 8 bases and the J gene lost 10 bases, with 18 bases spanning the gap.

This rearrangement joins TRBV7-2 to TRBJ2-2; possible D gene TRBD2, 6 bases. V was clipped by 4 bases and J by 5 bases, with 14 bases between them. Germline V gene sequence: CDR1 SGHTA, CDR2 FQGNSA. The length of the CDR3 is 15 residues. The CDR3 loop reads CASSSRAGRTGELFF. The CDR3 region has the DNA TGTGCCAGCAGCTCCAGAGCGGGCCGTACCGGGGAGCTGTTTTTT.

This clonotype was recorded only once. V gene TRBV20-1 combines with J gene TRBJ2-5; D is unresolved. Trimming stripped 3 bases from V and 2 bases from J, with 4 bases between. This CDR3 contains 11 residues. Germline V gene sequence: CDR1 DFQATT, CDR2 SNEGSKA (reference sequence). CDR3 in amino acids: CSASLQETQYF. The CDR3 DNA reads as TGCAGTGCTAGCCTACAAGAGACCCAGTACTTC.